This T cell receptor (beta chain) was captured by sequencing in a study of cytomegalovirus exposure and HLA in healthy donors. Across the study: A prior analysis found about 120 million unique TCR beta sequences from around 190 million T cells.

Germline V gene data show CDR1 as SGHRS and CDR2 as YFSETQ. This CDR3 spans 17 amino acids. V shed 0 bases and J 1 base; nucleotides not matched to a gene: 8. This clone has only a few counts. Researchers ran the PCR with 60 Vbeta and 13 Jbeta primers. Assay used: immunoSEQ multiplex PCR; TCRdb lists only in-frame clones, some missing. The sample holds about 94,000 clones, roughly 80% seen once. The chain uses TRBV5-1 and TRBJ2-7, with 9 bases fitting TRBD1. The sequenced sample consisted of PBMCs. This receptor was identified in a middle-aged man in good health and CMV-seropositive. CDR3 DNA sequence: TGCGCCAGCAGCTTGGCGGCAACCGGGACAGGGTCCTACGAGCAGTACTTC. Its protein is CASSLAATGTGSYEQYF.